This TCR beta chain was profiled in a study of Graves' ophthalmopathy and Graves' hyperthyroidism. General study points: Blood also carried most expanded thyroid clonotypes exceeding 0.001 frequency. Progression of ophthalmopathy was predicted by the model with 60% to 71% sensitivity and around 72% specificity.

This clonotype has a count of ten or more. The antigen is unknown. The length of the CDR3 is 12 residues. Between the trimmed V and J ends, which lost 4 bases and 12 bases, there was a span of 15 bases. Looked up from germline, CDR1 is SEHNR and CDR2 is FQNEAQ (reference sequence). Transcripts of RNA were the source for amplifying TCR beta CDR3 regions. First-round RT-PCR with HTBI primers preceded a second-round multiplex PCR. TCRdb fed the multiplex PCR reads into MiXCR, producing one record per CDR3 protein. The data hold around 670,000 distinct CDR3 sequences, with 40% observed a single time. The diagnosis was founded upon clinical symptoms, serum thyroxine, TRAb, thyroid ultrasound and orbital computed tomography. The starting material, 8 to 10 ml of fresh peripheral blood, provided the PBMCs.

The sequence was obtained from an adult man with Graves' ophthalmopathy. The source material was peripheral blood. This rearrangement joins TRBV7-9 to TRBJ1-1, with D unclear. CDR3 region: CASSSGRSGTFF. The CDR3 DNA is TGTGCCAGCAGCTCTGGCCGGTCGGGGACTTTCTTT. Variable domain in full (rest from reference TRBV7-9 and TRBJ1-1): DTGVSQNPRHKITKRGQNVTFRCDPISEHNRLYWYRQTLGQGPEFLTYFQNEAQLEKSRLLSDRFSAERPKGSFSTLEIQRTEQGDSAMYLCASSSGRSGTFFGQGTRLTVV.